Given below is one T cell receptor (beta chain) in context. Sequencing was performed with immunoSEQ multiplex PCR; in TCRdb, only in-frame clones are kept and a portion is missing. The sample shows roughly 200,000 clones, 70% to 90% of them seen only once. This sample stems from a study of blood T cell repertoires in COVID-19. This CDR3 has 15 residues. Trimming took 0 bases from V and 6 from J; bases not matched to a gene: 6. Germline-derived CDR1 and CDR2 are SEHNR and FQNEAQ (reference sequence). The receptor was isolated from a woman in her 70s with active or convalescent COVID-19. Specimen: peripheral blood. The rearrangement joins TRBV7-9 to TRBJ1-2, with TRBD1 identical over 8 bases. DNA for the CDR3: TGTGCCAGCAGCTTAGCCGGACAGGGTCCCCATGGCTACACCTTC. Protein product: CASSLAGQGPHGYTF.